This passage covers 14 T cell receptor beta chains from one sample sequenced in a study of T-cell memory formation after mild COVID-19. MiXCR, run by TCRdb on the 5' RACE reads, gives a single entry per CDR3 protein. The repertoire consists of about 350,000 distinct CDR3 sequences, with 25% to 30% occurring once and the leading ten covering approximately 12%. Material: PBMCs or a T cell subset sorted from them (not recorded which). These receptors all stem from an adult woman who had mild COVID-19 (a few samples of this study predate the infection). Cell type and time point are not known.

This clonotype was counted many times. The chain uses TRBV6-5 and TRBJ1-1; D call uncertain. The CDR3 length is 16 residues. Between the trimmed V and J ends, which lost 0 bases and 4 bases, there was a span of 15 bases. Germline V gene data show CDR1 as MNHEY and CDR2 as SVGAGI. This CDR3 is CASSYSDLITGTEAFF. The CDR3 nucleotides are TGTGCCAGCAGTTACTCGGATCTAATAACGGGCACTGAAGCTTTCTTT.

This clonotype was counted between two and nine times. The J gene is TRBJ1-2, the V gene TRBV11-3; tentatively, D is TRBD1 (6 bases). Deletions cut 5 bases from V and 3 bases from J, with 13 bases between. This CDR3 region has 14 residues. Looked up from germline, CDR1 is SGHNT and CDR2 is YENEEA. The CDR3 nucleotides read TGTGCCAGCAGCCGACAGGCCGACGACTATGGCTACACCTTC. Translation: CASSRQADDYGYTF.

The chain joins TRBV20-1 to TRBJ2-3, with D possibly being TRBD1 or TRBD2 (5 bases each). V was cut by 0 bases and J by 0 bases, with 13 bases left in between. CDR3 length equals 16 residues. Germline-derived CDR1 and CDR2 are DFQATT and SNEGSKA (reference sequence). CDR3 protein: CSARDSGTHSTDTQYF. The CDR3 bases are TGCAGTGCTAGAGATTCGGGGACCCATAGCACAGATACGCAGTATTTT.

The chain combines TRBV4-3 with TRBJ2-7; D gene uncertain. CDR3 length equals 15 residues. Trimming cost V 2 bases and J 4 bases, with 15 bases left between them. CDR1 and CDR2 from the germline V gene are LGHNA and YSLEER. The CDR3 bases are TGCGCCAGCAGCCAATCATCACACAAAGGTTACGAGCAGTACTTC. Translating it yields CASSQSSHKGYEQYF.

In DNA form, the CDR3 reads TGTGCCAGCAGCTTAGAGGGTCCGCGGGGGGGCCTCGGGCCTGAAGCTTTCTTT. Translation gives CASSLEGPRGGLGPEAFF. The V and J genes are TRBV7-2 and TRBJ1-1, with a weak D call TRBD1 (6 bases). Trimming cost V 1 base and J 6 bases, with 24 bases left between them. This CDR3 spans 18 amino acids. The V gene's germline CDR1 is SGHTA and CDR2 FQGNSA. The whole variable domain, filled in from reference TRBV7-2 and TRBJ1-1, reads GAGVSQSPSNKVTEKGKDVELRCDPISGHTALYWYRQSLGQGLEFLIYFQGNSAPDKSGLPSDRFSAERTGGSVSTLTIQRTQQEDSAVYLCASSLEGPRGGLGPEAFFGQGTRLTVV.

This clonotype was seen many times. The chain combines TRBV20-1 with TRBJ2-3; D possibly corresponds to TRBD2 (5 bases). The CDR3 is 17 amino acids. V dropped 3 bases and J dropped 3 bases, with 22 bases sitting between them. Germline V gene lookup returns CDR1 DFQATT and CDR2 SNEGSKA (reference sequence). CDR3 nucleotides: TGCAGTGCTAGGGATAGCCGGGGTCTTGTGGAGACAGATACGCAGTATTTT. This gives the protein CSARDSRGLVETDTQYF.

This sequence joins TRBV11-2 and TRBJ1-4; TRBD1 aligns across 8 bases. The CDR3 contains 19 residues. The J segment lost 7 bases and the V segment lost 0 bases, leaving 16 bases of the junction unmatched. The germline gives CDR1 SGHAT, CDR2 FQNNGV. CDR3 nucleotides: TGTGCCAGCAGCTTAGATGGTCCGGGCAGGGGGCCCTTCCGTGAAAAACTGTTTTTT. It specifies CASSLDGPGRGPFREKLFF.

This clonotype was seen only once. This sequence joins TRBV5-1 and TRBJ1-3; D remains unclear. The CDR3 consists of 15 residues. The germline gives CDR1 SGHRS, CDR2 YFSETQ. V lost 0 bases, J lost 4 bases, and 11 bases lay in between. Here the CDR3 DNA reads TGCGCCAGCAGCTTGGATTGGGCCCCGGGAAACACCATATATTTT. This encodes CASSLDWAPGNTIYF.

The rearrangement joins TRBV5-1 to TRBJ1-4; D gene ambiguous. Trimming stripped 0 bases from V and 0 bases from J, with 6 bases between. The germline gives CDR1 SGHRS, CDR2 YFSETQ. CDR3 length equals 15 residues. The CDR3 loop reads CASSLEGTTNEKLFF. The CDR3 DNA reads TGCGCCAGCAGCTTGGAAGGAACAACTAATGAAAAACTGTTTTTT. Filled out from reference TRBV5-1 and TRBJ1-4, the complete variable domain reads KAGVTQTPRYLIKTRGQQVTLSCSPISGHRSVSWYQQTPGQGLQFLFEYFSETQRNKGNFPGRFSGRQFSNSRSEMNVSTLELGDSALYLCASSLEGTTNEKLFFGSGTQLSVL.

This chain connects TRBV12-3 or TRBV12-4 to TRBJ2-1, with TRBD1 matching 11 bases. The CDR3 consists of 15 residues. The J segment lost 5 bases and the V segment lost 3 bases, leaving 3 bases of the junction unmatched. Here the CDR3 reads CASSLDRGHDNEQFF. As DNA, the CDR3 is TGTGCCAGCAGTTTGGACAGGGGGCACGACAATGAGCAGTTCTTC.

The chain combines TRBV5-1 with TRBJ2-7, with 12 bases matching TRBD1. Germline loops: CDR1 SGHRS, CDR2 YFSETQ. The V gene end was trimmed by 3 bases and the J gene end by 6 bases; junction bases not matched to a gene: 10. The CDR3 has 16 amino acids. The CDR3 DNA sequence: TGCGCCAGCAGCTCAACCTCCGGGACAGGGGGCATCGAGCAGTACTTC. Its protein product is CASSSTSGTGGIEQYF.

V usage is TRBV27 and J usage is TRBJ2-5; no clear D gene. Trimming pared 5 bases from V and 5 bases from J, leaving 9 bases between. Germline assignment: CDR1 MNHEY and CDR2 SMNVEV (reference sequence). The CDR3 sequence is 12 residues long. The CDR3 DNA is TGTGCCAGCAGTAAAGACCTGGAGACCCAGTACTTC. This encodes CASSKDLETQYF.

This clonotype was observed many times. The chain uses TRBV7-9 and TRBJ2-7, with unresolved D. V was pared by 1 base and J by 4 bases, with 2 bases between. The CDR3 has 11 residues. Germline CDR1 and CDR2: SEHNR and FQNEAQ (reference sequence). CDR3 in DNA: TGTGCCAGCAGCTTAGAATACGAGCAGTACTTC. Amino acid sequence: CASSLEYEQYF.

This clonotype has a handful of counts. The rearrangement uses TRBV29-1 and TRBJ2-5; 8 nucleotides match TRBD1. The germline V gene has CDR1 SQVTM and CDR2 ANQGSEA. The CDR3 totals 13 residues. V gave up 8 bases and J gave up 2 bases; unmatched junction bases: 7. The CDR3 is CSLRTGPQETQYF. The CDR3 DNA is TGCAGCCTTAGGACAGGGCCACAAGAGACCCAGTACTTC.